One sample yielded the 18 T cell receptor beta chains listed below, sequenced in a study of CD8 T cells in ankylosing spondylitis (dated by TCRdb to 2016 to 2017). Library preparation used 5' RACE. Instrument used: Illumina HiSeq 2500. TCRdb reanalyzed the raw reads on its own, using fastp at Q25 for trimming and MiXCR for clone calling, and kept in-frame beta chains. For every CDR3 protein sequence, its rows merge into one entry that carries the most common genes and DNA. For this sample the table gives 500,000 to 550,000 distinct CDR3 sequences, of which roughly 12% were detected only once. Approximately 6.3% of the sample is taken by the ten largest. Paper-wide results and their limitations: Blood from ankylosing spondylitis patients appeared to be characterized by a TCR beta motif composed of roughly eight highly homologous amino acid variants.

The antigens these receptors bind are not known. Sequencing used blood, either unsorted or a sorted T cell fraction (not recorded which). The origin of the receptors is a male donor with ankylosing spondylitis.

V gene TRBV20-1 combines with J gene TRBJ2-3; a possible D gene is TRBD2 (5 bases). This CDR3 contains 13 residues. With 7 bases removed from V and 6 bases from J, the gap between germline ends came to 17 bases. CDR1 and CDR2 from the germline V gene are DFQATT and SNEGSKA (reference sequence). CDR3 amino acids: CSGGSQEADTQYF. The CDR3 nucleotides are TGCAGTGGTGGAAGCCAGGAGGCGGATACGCAGTATTTT.

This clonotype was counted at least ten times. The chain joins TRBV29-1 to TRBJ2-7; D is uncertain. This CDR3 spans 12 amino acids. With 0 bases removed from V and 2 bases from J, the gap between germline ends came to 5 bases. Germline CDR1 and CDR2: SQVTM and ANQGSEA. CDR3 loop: CSVEDPTYEQYF. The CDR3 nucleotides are TGCAGCGTTGAAGATCCCACCTACGAGCAGTACTTC.

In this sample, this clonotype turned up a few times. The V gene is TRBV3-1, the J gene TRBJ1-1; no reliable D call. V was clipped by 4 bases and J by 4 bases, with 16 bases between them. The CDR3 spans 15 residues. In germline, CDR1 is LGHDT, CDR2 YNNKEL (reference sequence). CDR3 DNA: TGTGCCAGCAGCCCCCGAAGGTCACCCACCACTGAAGCTTTCTTT. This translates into CASSPRRSPTTEAFF.

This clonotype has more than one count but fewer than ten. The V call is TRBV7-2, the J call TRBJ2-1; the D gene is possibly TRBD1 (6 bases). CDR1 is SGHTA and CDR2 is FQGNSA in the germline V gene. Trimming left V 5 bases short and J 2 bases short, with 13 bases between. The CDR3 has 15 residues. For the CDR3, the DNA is TGTGCCAGCAGCCCCTCCGGACAGACCTACAATGAGCAGTTCTTC. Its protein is CASSPSGQTYNEQFF. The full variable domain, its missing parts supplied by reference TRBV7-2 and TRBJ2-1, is GAGVSQSPSNKVTEKGKDVELRCDPISGHTALYWYRQSLGQGLEFLIYFQGNSAPDKSGLPSDRFSAERTGGSVSTLTIQRTQQEDSAVYLCASSPSGQTYNEQFFGPGTRLTVL.

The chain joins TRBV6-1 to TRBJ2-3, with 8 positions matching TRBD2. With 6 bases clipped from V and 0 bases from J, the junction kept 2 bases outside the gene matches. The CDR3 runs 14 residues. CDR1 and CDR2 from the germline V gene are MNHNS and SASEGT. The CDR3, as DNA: TGTGCCAGCAGGCGGGGGGAGAGCACAGATACGCAGTATTTT. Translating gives CASRRGESTDTQYF.

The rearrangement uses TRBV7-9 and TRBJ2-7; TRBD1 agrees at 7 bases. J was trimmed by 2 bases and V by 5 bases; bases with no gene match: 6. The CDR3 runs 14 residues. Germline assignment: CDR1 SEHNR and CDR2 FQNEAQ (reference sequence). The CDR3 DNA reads TGTGCCAGCAGCAGAGGACAGGTTACCTACGAGCAGTACTTC. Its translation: CASSRGQVTYEQYF.

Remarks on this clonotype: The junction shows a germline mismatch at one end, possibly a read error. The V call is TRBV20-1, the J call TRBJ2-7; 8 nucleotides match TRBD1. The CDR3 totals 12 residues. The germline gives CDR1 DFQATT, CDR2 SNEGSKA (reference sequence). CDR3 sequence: CSANTGGYERYF. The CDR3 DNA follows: TGCAGTGCAAACACAGGGGGATACGAGCGGTACTTC.

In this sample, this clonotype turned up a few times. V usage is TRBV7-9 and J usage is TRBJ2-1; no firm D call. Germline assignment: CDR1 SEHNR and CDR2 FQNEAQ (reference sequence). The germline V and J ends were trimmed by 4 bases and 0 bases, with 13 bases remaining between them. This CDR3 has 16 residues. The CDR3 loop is CASSSPSVSSYNEQFF. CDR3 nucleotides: TGTGCCAGCAGCTCCCCAAGCGTAAGCTCCTACAATGAGCAGTTCTTC.

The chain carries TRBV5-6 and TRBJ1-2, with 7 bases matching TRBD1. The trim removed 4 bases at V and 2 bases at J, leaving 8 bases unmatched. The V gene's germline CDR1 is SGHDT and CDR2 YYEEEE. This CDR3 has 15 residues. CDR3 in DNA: TGTGCCAGCAGCACGGGACAGAAGTCCAACTATGGCTACACCTTC. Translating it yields CASSTGQKSNYGYTF.

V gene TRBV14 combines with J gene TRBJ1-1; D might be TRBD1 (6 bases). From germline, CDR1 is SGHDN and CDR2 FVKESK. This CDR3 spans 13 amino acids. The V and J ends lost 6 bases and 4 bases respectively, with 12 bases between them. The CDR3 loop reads CASRGRGSTEAFF. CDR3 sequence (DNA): TGTGCCAGCAGGGGTAGGGGGAGCACTGAAGCTTTCTTT.

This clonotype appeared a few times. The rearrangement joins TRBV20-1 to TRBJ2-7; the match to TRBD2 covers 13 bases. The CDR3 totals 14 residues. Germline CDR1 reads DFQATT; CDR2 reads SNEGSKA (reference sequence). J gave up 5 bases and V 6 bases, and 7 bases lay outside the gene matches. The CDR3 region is CSATTSGRANEQYF. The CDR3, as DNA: TGCAGTGCCACAACTAGCGGGAGGGCAAACGAGCAGTACTTC.

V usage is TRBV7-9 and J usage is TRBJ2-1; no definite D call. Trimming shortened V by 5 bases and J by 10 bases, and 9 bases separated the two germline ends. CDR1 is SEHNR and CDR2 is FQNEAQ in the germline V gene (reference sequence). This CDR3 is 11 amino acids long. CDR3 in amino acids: CASSVVGEQFF. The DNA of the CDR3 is TGTGCCAGCAGCGTAGTCGGGGAGCAGTTCTTC. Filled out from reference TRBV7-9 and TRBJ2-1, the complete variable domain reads DTGVSQNPRHKITKRGQNVTFRCDPISEHNRLYWYRQTLGQGPEFLTYFQNEAQLEKSRLLSDRFSAERPKGSFSTLEIQRTEQGDSAMYLCASSVVGEQFFGPGTRLTVL.

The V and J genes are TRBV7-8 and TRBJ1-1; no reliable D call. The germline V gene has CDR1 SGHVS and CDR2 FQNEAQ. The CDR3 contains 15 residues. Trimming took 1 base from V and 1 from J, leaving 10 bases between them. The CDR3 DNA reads TGTGCCAGCAGCTTAGTTAGCAGGCCGAACACTGAAGCTTTCTTT. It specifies CASSLVSRPNTEAFF. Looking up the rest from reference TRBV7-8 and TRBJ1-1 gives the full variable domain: GAGVSQSPRYKVAKRGQDVALRCDPISGHVSLFWYQQALGQGPEFLTYFQNEAQLDKSGLPSDRFFAERPEGSVSTLKIQRTQQEDSAVYLCASSLVSRPNTEAFFGQGTRLTVV.

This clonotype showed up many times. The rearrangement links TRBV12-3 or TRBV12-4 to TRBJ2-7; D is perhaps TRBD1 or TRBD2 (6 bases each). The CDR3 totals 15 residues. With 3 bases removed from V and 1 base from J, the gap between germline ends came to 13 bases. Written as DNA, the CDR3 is TGTGCCAGCAGTTTGATCGGGGGCGAATCCTACGAGCAGTACTTC. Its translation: CASSLIGGESYEQYF.

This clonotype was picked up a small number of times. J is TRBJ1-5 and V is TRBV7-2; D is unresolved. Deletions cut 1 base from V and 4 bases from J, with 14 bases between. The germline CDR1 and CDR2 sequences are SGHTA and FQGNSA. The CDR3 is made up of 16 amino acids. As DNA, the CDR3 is TGTGCCAGCAGCTTAGTCGGACCCCTCGGAAATCAGCCCCAGCATTTT. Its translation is CASSLVGPLGNQPQHF. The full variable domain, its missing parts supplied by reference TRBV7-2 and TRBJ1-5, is GAGVSQSPSNKVTEKGKDVELRCDPISGHTALYWYRQSLGQGLEFLIYFQGNSAPDKSGLPSDRFSAERTGGSVSTLTIQRTQQEDSAVYLCASSLVGPLGNQPQHFGDGTRLSIL.

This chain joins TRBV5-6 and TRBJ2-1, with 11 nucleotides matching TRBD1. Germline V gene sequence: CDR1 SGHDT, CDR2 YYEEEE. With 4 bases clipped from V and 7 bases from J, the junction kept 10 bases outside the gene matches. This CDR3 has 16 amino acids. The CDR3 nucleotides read TGTGCCAGCAGCGCCAAGGGGACAGGGGGGCAAAATGAGCAGTTCTTC. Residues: CASSAKGTGGQNEQFF.

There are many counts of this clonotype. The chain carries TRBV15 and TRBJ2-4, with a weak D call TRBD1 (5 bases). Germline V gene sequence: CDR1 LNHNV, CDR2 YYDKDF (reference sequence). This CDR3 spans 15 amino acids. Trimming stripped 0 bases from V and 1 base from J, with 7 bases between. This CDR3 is CATSRDRAAKNIQYF. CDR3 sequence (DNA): TGTGCCACCAGCAGAGACAGGGCGGCCAAAAACATTCAGTACTTC.

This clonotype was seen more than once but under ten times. The CDR3 here is CASSRQRRGTSGDDEQFF. The CDR3 DNA reads TGCGCCAGCAGCCGCCAACGCCGAGGGACTAGCGGGGACGACGAGCAGTTCTTC. V is TRBV4-1 and J is TRBJ2-1; 13 bases align to TRBD2. Germline-derived CDR1 and CDR2 are MGHRA and YSYEKL. After removal of 4 bases from V and 10 bases from J, the junction contained 16 bases not matched to a gene. The CDR3 is made up of 18 amino acids.